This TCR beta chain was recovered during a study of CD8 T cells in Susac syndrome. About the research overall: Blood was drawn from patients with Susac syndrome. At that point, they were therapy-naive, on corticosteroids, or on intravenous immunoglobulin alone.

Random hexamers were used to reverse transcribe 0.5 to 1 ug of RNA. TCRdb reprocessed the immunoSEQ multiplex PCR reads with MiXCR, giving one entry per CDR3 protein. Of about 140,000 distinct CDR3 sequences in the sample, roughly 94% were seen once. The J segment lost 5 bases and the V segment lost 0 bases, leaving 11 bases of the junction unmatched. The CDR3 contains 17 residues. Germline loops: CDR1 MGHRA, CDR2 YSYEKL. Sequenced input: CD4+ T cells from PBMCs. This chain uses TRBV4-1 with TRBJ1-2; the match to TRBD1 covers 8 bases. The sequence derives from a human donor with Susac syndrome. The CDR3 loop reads CASSQDLWDRNIYGYTF. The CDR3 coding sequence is TGCGCCAGCAGCCAAGATCTCTGGGACAGGAATATTTATGGCTACACCTTC.